The 25 T cell receptor beta chains given below trace back to one sample, sequenced in a study of cytomegalovirus exposure and HLA in healthy donors. 60 Vbeta and 13 Jbeta primers were used in PCR. The repertoire was sequenced with immunoSEQ multiplex PCR; TCRdb's copy has only in-frame clones and lacks some. In the table there are 150,000 to 180,000 clones, approximately 74% of which are singletons. The sample was PBMCs. These receptors were obtained from a man aged 25-40 years in good health and CMV-seronegative.

V and J are TRBV7-9 and TRBJ2-5; perhaps TRBD2 as D (6 bases). V lost 3 bases and J 5 bases, leaving 19 bases between the germline ends. Germline assignment: CDR1 SEHNR and CDR2 FQNEAQ (reference sequence). The CDR3 contains 16 residues. The CDR3 nucleotides read TGTGCCAGCAGCTTCTTGCGGGATAGAACCCGGGAGACCCAGTACTTC. As protein: CASSFLRDRTRETQYF.

This clone has only a few counts. One end of the junction is discordant with germline, which a read error may explain. V usage is TRBV19 and J usage is TRBJ1-6; 9 nucleotides align to TRBD1. CDR3 size: 16 residues. Looked up from germline, CDR1 is LNHDA and CDR2 is SQIVND (reference sequence). CDR3 coding DNA: TGTGCCAGTAGTATTAGTCCGGGACAGGGTGATTCACCCCTCAACTTT. It codes for CASSISPGQGDSPLNF. Full variable domain (outside the CDR3, taken from reference TRBV19 and TRBJ1-6): DGGITQSPKYLFRKEGQNVTLSCEQNLNHDAMYWYRQDPGQGLRLIYYSQIVNDFQKGDIAEGYSVSREKKESFPLTVTSAQKNPTAFYLCASSISPGQGDSPLNFGNGTRLTVT.

The gene calls are TRBV6-5 and TRBJ2-3, with D perhaps matching TRBD2 (6 bases). V gave up 6 bases and J gave up 0 bases, with 13 bases separating them. Germline V lookup: CDR1 MNHEY, CDR2 SVGAGI. The CDR3 loop spans 15 amino acids. As DNA, the CDR3 is TGTGCCAGCAGCACCCTAGCGTCTAGCACAGATACGCAGTATTTT. It yields the protein CASSTLASSTDTQYF.

The V and J genes are TRBV2 and TRBJ2-7, with TRBD2 matching over 10 bases. Looked up from germline, CDR1 is SNHLY and CDR2 is FYNNEI. J was trimmed by 6 bases and V by 9 bases; bases with no gene match: 8. CDR3 size: 13 residues. CDR3 in DNA: TGTGCCAGAAGCGGGAGGGCTTCAACCGAGCAGTACTTC. Translating it yields CARSGRASTEQYF.

This rearrangement joins TRBV6-6 to TRBJ1-1; D is ambiguous. This CDR3 has 12 residues. V gave up 4 bases and J gave up 4 bases, with 7 bases separating them. Per the germline V gene, CDR1 is MNHNY and CDR2 is SVGAGI (reference sequence). CDR3 nucleotides: TGTGCCAGCAGTTTTTCCGGCACTGAAGCTTTCTTT. Translated, it gives CASSFSGTEAFF.

This clone was seen a handful of times. V usage is TRBV19 and J usage is TRBJ2-7, with D perhaps TRBD2 (6 bases). Germline V gives CDR1 LNHDA, CDR2 SQIVND (reference sequence). The CDR3 runs 13 residues. V lost 6 bases, J lost 4 bases, and 13 bases lay in between. The CDR3 coding sequence is TGTGCCAGTAGGGCCTCGGAGGGTTACGAGCAGTACTTC. It encodes CASRASEGYEQYF.

The chain has TRBV15 and TRBJ1-5; a weak D match, TRBD1 (5 bases). V shed 7 bases and J shed 0 bases, with 16 bases lying between them. CDR1 is LNHNV and CDR2 is YYDKDF in the germline V gene (reference sequence). This CDR3 spans 16 amino acids. This CDR3 reads CATTSRRDYSNQPQHF. The DNA for the CDR3 is TGTGCCACCACGTCGCGCAGGGATTATAGCAATCAGCCCCAGCATTTT.

This clone was seen a single time. V gene TRBV4-3 combines with J gene TRBJ1-4; a weak D match, TRBD1 (5 bases). Deletions cut 0 bases from V and 5 bases from J, with 10 bases between. Germline V gene sequence: CDR1 LGHNA, CDR2 YSLEER. This CDR3 region has 15 residues. CDR3 sequence reads: CASSQDGRGNEKLFF. The CDR3 nucleotides read TGCGCCAGCAGCCAAGATGGTAGGGGAAATGAAAAACTGTTTTTT.

The chain joins TRBV13 to TRBJ2-7; 14 bases are shared with TRBD2. With V trimmed by 4 bases and J by 2 bases, 10 bases remained unmatched. The CDR3 runs 18 residues. Germline V gene sequence: CDR1 PRHDT, CDR2 FYEKMQ (reference sequence). The CDR3 DNA reads as TGTGCCAGCAGCTCGCGAACCGGGACTAGCGGGGGTGCCTACGAGCAGTACTTC. This codes for CASSSRTGTSGGAYEQYF.

The rearrangement links TRBV6-5 to TRBJ2-7; 9 nucleotides align to TRBD1. CDR3 length: 13 residues. The germline V gene has CDR1 MNHEY and CDR2 SVGAGI. V lost 2 bases to trimming and J lost 6 bases; unmatched junction nucleotides: 2. CDR3 loop: CASSYGQGTEQYF. DNA for the CDR3: TGTGCCAGCAGTTACGGACAGGGGACCGAGCAGTACTTC.

This clone was counted once. Other nucleotide sequences from this sample produce the same CDR3. J is TRBJ1-5 and V is TRBV28, with 7 positions matching TRBD1. V lost 3 bases to trimming and J lost 6 bases; unmatched junction nucleotides: 2. CDR1 and CDR2 from the germline V gene are MDHEN and SYDVKM. The CDR3 has 13 residues. As DNA, the CDR3 is TGTGCCAGCAGTTTGACAGGGATTCAGCCCCAGCATTTT. Translating it yields CASSLTGIQPQHF.

To note about this clone: Within the sample, other DNA sequences also encode this same CDR3. The CDR3: CASSLVGFSGSYEQYF. The DNA for the CDR3 is TGTGCCAGCAGTTTGGTAGGTTTTAGCGGATCCTACGAGCAGTACTTC. The chain has TRBV28 and TRBJ2-7, with TRBD2 as a possible D gene (6 bases). V lost 3 bases and J 1 base, leaving 16 bases between the germline ends. CDR3 size: 16 residues. Germline CDR1 reads MDHEN; CDR2 reads SYDVKM.

The V gene is TRBV11-2, the J gene TRBJ2-5, with 12 positions matching TRBD2. This CDR3 has 15 residues. CDR1 is SGHAT, CDR2 FQNNGV, per germline. V lost 4 bases and J lost 2; bases outside the gene matches: 2. CDR3 amino acids: CASSYTSGGQETQYF. CDR3 coding DNA: TGTGCCAGCAGCTATACTAGCGGGGGGCAAGAGACCCAGTACTTC.

The chain combines TRBV6-1 with TRBJ2-5; TRBD2 matches 8 bases. CDR1 MNHNS and CDR2 SASEGT come from the germline V gene. CDR3 length: 16 amino acids. The ends lost 3 bases at V and 5 bases at J; junction bases unmatched: 11. The CDR3, as DNA: TGTGCCAGCAGTGAGGGTGGGACTAGAGGTTTCGAGACCCAGTACTTC. Translating it yields CASSEGGTRGFETQYF.

The sample holds one count of this clone. The CDR3 sequence: CATSSIGTSGGMSYNEQFF. CDR3 sequence (DNA): TGTGCCACCAGCTCAATCGGGACTAGCGGGGGGATGTCCTACAATGAGCAGTTCTTC. This sequence joins TRBV15 and TRBJ2-1; the match to TRBD2 covers 15 bases. The CDR3 length is 19 residues. Trimming took 5 bases from V and 1 from J; bases not matched to a gene: 9. CDR1 LNHNV and CDR2 YYDKDF come from the germline V gene (reference sequence).

The chain carries TRBV5-5 and TRBJ1-1; D might be TRBD1 (6 bases). Trimming took 0 bases from V and 1 from J, leaving 10 bases between them. The CDR3 runs to 15 residues. Germline V gene sequence: CDR1 SGHKS, CDR2 YYEKEE (reference sequence). The CDR3 DNA reads TGTGCCAGCAGCTTGGTGGGGGGGCGGAACACTGAAGCTTTCTTT. It yields the protein CASSLVGGRNTEAFF.

The gene calls are TRBV6-5 and TRBJ1-2; maybe TRBD1 (6 bases). Trimming pared 0 bases from V and 1 base from J, leaving 9 bases between. The CDR3 has 15 amino acids. The germline V gene encodes CDR1 MNHEY and CDR2 SVGAGI. CDR3 in amino acids: CASSYSSRGNYGYTF. The CDR3 nucleotides are TGTGCCAGCAGTTACTCTAGCAGGGGTAACTATGGCTACACCTTC.

This rearrangement joins TRBV18 to TRBJ2-5; D is unclear. CDR3 length equals 13 residues. The V end lost 3 bases, the J end lost 2 bases, and 7 bases lay between the germline ends. Germline-derived CDR1 and CDR2 are KGHSH and LQKENI. As DNA, the CDR3 is TGTGCCAGCTCACCTCTTCCTCAAGAGACCCAGTACTTC. Its protein is CASSPLPQETQYF.

This chain links TRBV7-9 with TRBJ2-1; the D gene is possibly TRBD2 (5 bases). CDR1 is SEHNR, CDR2 FQNEAQ, per germline (reference sequence). V was clipped by 3 bases and J by 10 bases, with 10 bases between them. The CDR3 is 12 residues long. Here the CDR3 DNA reads TGTGCCAGCAGCTTTTCGGACTGGGAGCAGTTCTTC. Amino acids: CASSFSDWEQFF.

This clone was detected a few times. The chain couples TRBV27 to TRBJ2-7, with TRBD1 matching 8 bases. The V gene end was trimmed by 4 bases and the J gene end by 6 bases; junction bases not matched to a gene: 14. Germline V gene lookup returns CDR1 MNHEY and CDR2 SMNVEV (reference sequence). The CDR3 runs 16 residues. The CDR3 coding sequence is TGTGCCAGCAGTTCCGAATGGACAGGGATGACAGGCGAGCAGTACTTC. This encodes CASSSEWTGMTGEQYF.

This chain uses TRBV19 with TRBJ1-1; 7 nucleotides line up with TRBD1. Unmatched junction bases numbered 9, after V lost 2 bases and J lost 9 bases. This CDR3 is 14 amino acids long. CDR1 is LNHDA, CDR2 SQIVND, per germline (reference sequence). CDR3 sequence (DNA): TGTGCCAGTAGTATACCCCGGGACAGTATGAAAGCTTTCTTT. Translated, it gives CASSIPRDSMKAFF.

The chain links TRBV7-9 to TRBJ2-1; 8 bases agree with TRBD1. V lost 5 bases, J lost 2 bases, and 5 bases stayed unmatched. From germline, CDR1 is SEHNR and CDR2 FQNEAQ (reference sequence). The CDR3 runs to 15 residues. The chain's CDR3 is CASSPGQATYNEQFF. In DNA, the CDR3 is TGTGCCAGCAGCCCGGGACAGGCAACCTACAATGAGCAGTTCTTC.

The chain carries TRBV5-1 and TRBJ2-7; tentatively, D is TRBD1 (5 bases). The CDR3 contains 12 residues. Trimming removed 0 bases from V and 7 bases from J, with 8 bases in between. Looked up from germline, CDR1 is SGHRS and CDR2 is YFSETQ. The CDR3: CASSLVGDEQYF. The CDR3 DNA follows: TGCGCCAGCAGCTTGGTAGGGGATGAGCAGTACTTC.

CDR3 sequence: CASSLAGDNQPQHF. The DNA for the CDR3 is TGTGCCAGCAGCTTGGCAGGGGACAATCAGCCCCAGCATTTT. The chain is built from TRBV7-8 and TRBJ1-5; the D gene is possibly TRBD1 (6 bases). This CDR3 contains 14 residues. Germline loops: CDR1 SGHVS, CDR2 FQNEAQ. Trimming took off 3 bases at V and 3 bases at J, with 9 bases between the two ends. The entire variable domain, with the rest obtained from reference TRBV7-8 and TRBJ1-5, is as follows: GAGVSQSPRYKVAKRGQDVALRCDPISGHVSLFWYQQALGQGPEFLTYFQNEAQLDKSGLPSDRFFAERPEGSVSTLKIQRTQQEDSAVYLCASSLAGDNQPQHFGDGTRLSIL.

The chain couples TRBV7-2 to TRBJ2-3, with TRBD1 matching 8 bases. V gave up 4 bases and J gave up 6 bases; unmatched junction bases: 6. Germline V lookup: CDR1 SGHTA, CDR2 FQGNSA. This CDR3 spans 14 amino acids. The CDR3 coding sequence is TGTGCCAGCAGCTCCCAGGGGGCGGACGATACGCAGTATTTT. It encodes CASSSQGADDTQYF.